Listed here are 30 T cell receptor beta chains from one sample, sequenced in a study of control samples from healthy donors and cancer patients. Sequencing used immunoSEQ multiplex PCR; TCRdb keeps in-frame clones, though not all of them. The sample carries about 180,000 clones, around 94% recorded once. The sequenced sample consisted of blood. Every receptor here comes from a man aged 25-45 years in good health.

The chain is built from TRBV10-3 and TRBJ2-1; 7 positions agree with TRBD2. This CDR3 has 15 residues. Germline V gene data show CDR1 as ENHRY and CDR2 as SYGVKD. V gave up 3 bases and J gave up 1 base; unmatched junction bases: 3. DNA for the CDR3: TGTGCCATCAGTGAACTTAGCGGGTCCTACAATGAGCAGTTCTTC. This codes for CAISELSGSYNEQFF.

This chain links TRBV14 with TRBJ1-6, with no clear D. Trimming took 0 bases from V and 0 from J, leaving 12 bases between them. CDR3 size: 18 residues. Germline lookup yields CDR1 SGHDN and CDR2 FVKESK. CDR3 region: CASSQDREASSYNSPLHF. CDR3 coding DNA: TGTGCCAGCAGCCAAGATCGTGAAGCGAGCTCCTATAATTCACCCCTCCACTTT.

This clone has more than one count but fewer than ten. The genes are TRBV5-4 and TRBJ2-7, with 8 bases matching TRBD2. V was pared by 10 bases and J by 9 bases, with 24 bases of the junction left unmatched. CDR1 and CDR2 (germline): SGHNT, YYREEE (reference sequence). The CDR3 has 16 residues. The CDR3 region has the DNA TGTGCCTCCCGTCATTGGGGGTCGGGAGGGCCTGGGGCGCAGTACTTC. Protein: CASRHWGSGGPGAQYF.

This sequence joins TRBV5-1 and TRBJ1-6, with D hard to call. The germline gives CDR1 SGHRS, CDR2 YFSETQ. V shed 4 bases and J shed 7 bases, with 18 bases lying between them. The CDR3 is 16 amino acids. The chain's CDR3 is CASSPIGPLANSPLHF. The DNA of the CDR3 is TGCGCCAGCAGCCCGATAGGACCTTTAGCAAATTCACCCCTCCACTTT.

J is TRBJ2-5 and V is TRBV10-1, with 11 bases aligning to TRBD1. Germline CDR1 WNHNN, CDR2 SYGVQD (reference sequence). There are 15 residues in the CDR3. Germline trimming cut 2 bases from V and 5 bases from J; bases unmatched to any gene: 4. The CDR3 bases are TGCGCCAGCAGTGAGGGACAGGGGGCTTATGAGACCCAGTACTTC. It is translated as CASSEGQGAYETQYF.

This clone was detected only once. The chain links TRBV6-5 to TRBJ2-1; 8 bases align to TRBD2. This CDR3 contains 16 residues. Germline assignment: CDR1 MNHEY and CDR2 SVGAGI. The junction had 6 bases not matched to a gene; V was cut back by 0 bases and J by 5 bases. CDR3 in amino acids: CASSYSAAGAHNEQFF. CDR3 DNA sequence: TGTGCCAGCAGTTACTCAGCAGCGGGAGCCCACAATGAGCAGTTCTTC.

The chain combines TRBV28 with TRBJ2-5; 8 bases are a match to TRBD2. The CDR3 covers 13 residues. J gave up 9 bases and V 6 bases, and 9 bases lay outside the gene matches. Germline values: CDR1 MDHEN, CDR2 SYDVKM. CDR3 amino acids: CASSPGPGRAQYF. For the CDR3, the DNA is TGTGCCAGCAGCCCCGGCCCCGGGAGGGCCCAGTACTTC.

The chain has TRBV6-5 and TRBJ1-2, with 9 bases fitting TRBD1. V was clipped by 0 bases and J by 4 bases; unmatched bases: 3. CDR3 length equals 15 residues. CDR1 and CDR2 (germline): MNHEY, SVGAGI. This CDR3 reads CASSYSTGGGYGYTF. CDR3 nucleotides: TGTGCCAGCAGTTACTCGACAGGGGGAGGCTATGGCTACACCTTC.

The V and J genes are TRBV19 and TRBJ1-1; D is perhaps TRBD1 (5 bases). Trimming shortened V by 5 bases and J by 4 bases, and 11 bases separated the two germline ends. The CDR3 totals 13 residues. From germline, CDR1 is LNHDA and CDR2 SQIVND (reference sequence). CDR3 sequence (DNA): TGTGCCAGTAGTCATGGGGGGATCACTGAAGCTTTCTTT. It encodes CASSHGGITEAFF.

This clone has a single count. The chain joins TRBV19 to TRBJ1-2, with 8 positions matching TRBD1. The CDR3 loop spans 14 amino acids. The trim removed 6 bases at V and 2 bases at J, leaving 5 bases unmatched. Germline V CDR1 and CDR2: LNHDA, SQIVND (reference sequence). In nucleotides, the CDR3 is TGTGCCAGTAGCCACCAGGGGGCGAACTATGGCTACACCTTC. Protein product: CASSHQGANYGYTF.

This chain links TRBV5-6 with TRBJ1-2, with D unclear. Trimming shortened V by 2 bases and J by 4 bases, and 9 bases separated the two germline ends. Germline values: CDR1 SGHDT, CDR2 YYEEEE. The CDR3 contains 13 residues. This chain's CDR3 is CASSLSARYGYTF. CDR3 nucleotide sequence: TGTGCCAGCAGCTTATCAGCGCGCTATGGCTACACCTTC. The full variable domain, its missing parts supplied by reference TRBV5-6 and TRBJ1-2, is DAGVTQSPTHLIKTRGQQVTLRCSPKSGHDTVSWYQQALGQGPQFIFQYYEEEERQRGNFPDRFSGHQFPNYSSELNVNALLLGDSALYLCASSLSARYGYTFGSGTRLTVV.

The rearrangement joins TRBV18 to TRBJ2-2; 11 positions match TRBD2. This CDR3 contains 18 residues. CDR1 and CDR2 (germline): KGHSH, LQKENI. V gave up 3 bases and J gave up 5 bases; unmatched junction bases: 11. The CDR3 loop reads CASSPRATSGDLTGELFF. CDR3 DNA: TGTGCCAGCTCACCCCGGGCGACTAGCGGGGATCTAACCGGGGAGCTGTTTTTT.

This clone was seen only once. This chain uses TRBV2 with TRBJ2-7; 9 positions match TRBD1. Germline V gene data show CDR1 as SNHLY and CDR2 as FYNNEI. Germline trimming cut 6 bases from V and 1 base from J; bases unmatched to any gene: 7. This CDR3 region has 15 residues. In DNA form, the CDR3 reads TGTGCCAGCAGCGGACAGGGGCGGGGATCCTACGAGCAGTACTTC. Its translation: CASSGQGRGSYEQYF.

The chain combines TRBV10-2 with TRBJ2-5, with 11 bases fitting TRBD2. In germline, CDR1 is WSHSY, CDR2 SAAADI. Trimming cost V 3 bases and J 5 bases; bases outside gene matches: 11. This CDR3 contains 17 residues. CDR3 nucleotides: TGCGCCAGCAGTGACCCCTGGACTAGCGGGTGGTTGGAGACCCAGTACTTC. Protein sequence: CASSDPWTSGWLETQYF.

The V gene is TRBV27, the J gene TRBJ1-1; 12 bases line up with TRBD1. V gave up 6 bases and J gave up 1 base; unmatched junction bases: 6. The CDR3 runs to 16 residues. Germline loops: CDR1 MNHEY, CDR2 SMNVEV (reference sequence). The CDR3 is CASRLGQGARNTEAFF. CDR3 nucleotides: TGTGCCAGCAGGTTGGGACAGGGGGCGAGGAACACTGAAGCTTTCTTT.

The count of this clone is one. The chain couples TRBV27 to TRBJ2-7, with TRBD1 matching over 7 bases. The CDR3 covers 14 residues. V shed 3 bases, J shed 1 base, and the junction held 3 bases outside the gene matches. Germline V CDR1 and CDR2: MNHEY, SMNVEV (reference sequence). The chain's CDR3 is CASSFAGGSYEQYF. CDR3 coding DNA: TGTGCCAGCAGTTTTGCAGGGGGTTCCTACGAGCAGTACTTC.

DNA for the CDR3: TGTGCCAGCAGCATCCGGGACCCGAACACTGAAGCTTTCTTT. This gives the protein CASSIRDPNTEAFF. The V gene is TRBV5-4, the J gene TRBJ1-1, with a possible D match to TRBD1 (5 bases). V lost 4 bases to trimming and J lost 1 base, with 11 bases between them. This CDR3 has 14 residues. Germline CDR1 is SGHNT and CDR2 is YYREEE (reference sequence).

V gene TRBV4-1 combines with J gene TRBJ1-1, with a possible D match to TRBD1 (5 bases). CDR1 and CDR2 from the germline V gene are MGHRA and YSYEKL. The CDR3 has 13 residues. V lost 4 bases, J lost 5 bases, and 11 bases lay in between. CDR3 nucleotide sequence: TGCGCCAGCAGCCTATCCGAGGGGACTGAAGCTTTCTTT. It is translated as CASSLSEGTEAFF.

This clone occurred once. V usage is TRBV30 and J usage is TRBJ1-3; maybe TRBD1 (6 bases). The V gene's germline CDR1 is GTSNPN and CDR2 SVGIG (reference sequence). This CDR3 region has 13 residues. Trimming shortened V by 2 bases and J by 1 base, and 6 bases separated the two germline ends. This CDR3 is CAWSTGSGNTIYF. The CDR3 DNA reads as TGTGCCTGGAGTACAGGGTCTGGAAACACCATATATTTT.

V usage is TRBV6-6 and J usage is TRBJ1-3; D is possibly TRBD1 (6 bases). The germline V and J ends were trimmed by 6 bases and 4 bases, with 10 bases remaining between them. Germline CDR1 and CDR2: MNHNY and SVGAGI (reference sequence). The CDR3 runs to 13 residues. The CDR3 spells CASSRGQGNTIYF. The CDR3 region has the DNA TGTGCCAGCAGCCGTGGACAGGGAAACACCATATATTTT.

The chain combines TRBV5-4 with TRBJ2-1; maybe TRBD2 (5 bases). Germline assignment: CDR1 SGHNT and CDR2 YYREEE (reference sequence). The CDR3 contains 13 residues. V gave up 4 bases and J gave up 4 bases, with 9 bases separating them. CDR3: CASSTGEYNEQFF. The CDR3 DNA follows: TGTGCCAGCAGCACCGGGGAGTACAATGAGCAGTTCTTC.

The rearrangement joins TRBV19 to TRBJ1-5; maybe TRBD1 (5 bases). With 4 bases removed from V and 4 bases from J, the gap between germline ends came to 14 bases. The CDR3 runs 15 residues. From germline, CDR1 is LNHDA and CDR2 SQIVND (reference sequence). The CDR3 DNA reads as TGTGCCAGTAGTACACAGGCCCTAAGGAATCAGCCCCAGCATTTT. It yields the protein CASSTQALRNQPQHF.

V is TRBV25-1 and J is TRBJ1-3; TRBD1 might be the D (6 bases). The germline CDR1 and CDR2 sequences are MGHDK and SYGVNS. The V end lost 6 bases, the J end lost 0 bases, and 21 bases lay between the germline ends. The CDR3 length is 18 residues. The CDR3 sequence is CASSPALGAGFSGNTIYF. For the CDR3, the DNA is TGTGCCAGCAGCCCGGCCCTGGGGGCGGGTTTCTCTGGAAACACCATATATTTT. The variable domain in full, with the rest retrieved from reference TRBV25-1 and TRBJ1-3, is EADIYQTPRYLVIGTGKKITLECSQTMGHDKMYWYQQDPGMELHLIHYSYGVNSTEKGDLSSESTVSRIRTEHFPLTLESARPSHTSQYLCASSPALGAGFSGNTIYFGEGSWLTVV.

The chain employs TRBV6-5 and TRBJ2-5; a weak D match, TRBD1 (6 bases). The germline V and J ends were trimmed by 6 bases and 10 bases, with 15 bases remaining between them. Germline V gene lookup returns CDR1 MNHEY and CDR2 SVGAGI. The CDR3 consists of 12 residues. The CDR3 here is CASSPDRRGQYF. In DNA form, the CDR3 reads TGTGCCAGCAGCCCGGACAGAAGAGGCCAGTACTTC.

The chain employs TRBV30 and TRBJ2-1; 11 positions agree with TRBD1. Trimming took 6 bases from V and 1 from J; bases not matched to a gene: 11. The CDR3 has 17 amino acids. CDR1 is GTSNPN, CDR2 SVGIG, per germline (reference sequence). The CDR3 sequence is CACRVGTGGRSYNEQFF. In DNA, the CDR3 is TGTGCCTGTCGGGTTGGGACAGGGGGAAGGTCCTACAATGAGCAGTTCTTC. Full variable domain (missing parts from reference TRBV30 and TRBJ2-1): SQTIHQWPATLVQPVGSPLSLECTVEGTSNPNLYWYRQAAGRGLQLLFYSVGIGQISSEVPQNLSASRPQDRQFILSSKKLLLSDSGFYLCACRVGTGGRSYNEQFFGPGTRLTVL.

The chain couples TRBV30 to TRBJ2-4; D possibly corresponds to TRBD1 (6 bases). The V gene's germline CDR1 is GTSNPN and CDR2 SVGIG (reference sequence). The CDR3 spans 16 residues. V lost 5 bases, J lost 1 base, and 18 bases lay in between. This chain's CDR3 is CAWGPLGAVAKNIQYF. The CDR3 DNA follows: TGTGCCTGGGGTCCTCTGGGGGCAGTTGCCAAAAACATTCAGTACTTC.

The chain has TRBV6-6 and TRBJ1-1, with D unresolved. Germline V gene sequence: CDR1 MNHNY, CDR2 SVGAGI (reference sequence). The CDR3 spans 11 residues. V was pared by 7 bases and J by 1 base, with 4 bases between. The CDR3 DNA sequence: TGTGCCAGCAAACAGAACACTGAAGCTTTCTTT. Its protein product is CASKQNTEAFF.

This chain links TRBV5-4 with TRBJ1-4; no reliable D call. Germline lookup yields CDR1 SGHNT and CDR2 YYREEE (reference sequence). This CDR3 contains 13 residues. V lost 7 bases and J 9 bases, leaving 16 bases between the germline ends. The CDR3 bases are TGTGCCAGCCGGGGTATTGCGGAGCAAAAACTGTTTTTT. Translated, it gives CASRGIAEQKLFF.

A single count supports this clone. This chain connects TRBV18 to TRBJ2-2; tentative D call: TRBD2 (6 bases). The V and J ends lost 3 bases and 3 bases respectively, with 14 bases between them. Germline-derived CDR1 and CDR2 are KGHSH and LQKENI. The CDR3 extends over 16 amino acids. The CDR3 region has the DNA TGTGCCAGCTCACCTCTGGGCGGGACTTACACCGGGGAGCTGTTTTTT. Translating gives CASSPLGGTYTGELFF.

The V gene is TRBV7-3, the J gene TRBJ2-1; D not certain. Germline CDR1 is SGHTA and CDR2 is FQGTGA. This CDR3 region has 13 residues. Trimming stripped 5 bases from V and 5 bases from J, with 10 bases between. The CDR3 spells CASSLLRNNEQFF. The CDR3 region has the DNA TGTGCCAGCAGCCTACTCCGAAACAATGAGCAGTTCTTC.